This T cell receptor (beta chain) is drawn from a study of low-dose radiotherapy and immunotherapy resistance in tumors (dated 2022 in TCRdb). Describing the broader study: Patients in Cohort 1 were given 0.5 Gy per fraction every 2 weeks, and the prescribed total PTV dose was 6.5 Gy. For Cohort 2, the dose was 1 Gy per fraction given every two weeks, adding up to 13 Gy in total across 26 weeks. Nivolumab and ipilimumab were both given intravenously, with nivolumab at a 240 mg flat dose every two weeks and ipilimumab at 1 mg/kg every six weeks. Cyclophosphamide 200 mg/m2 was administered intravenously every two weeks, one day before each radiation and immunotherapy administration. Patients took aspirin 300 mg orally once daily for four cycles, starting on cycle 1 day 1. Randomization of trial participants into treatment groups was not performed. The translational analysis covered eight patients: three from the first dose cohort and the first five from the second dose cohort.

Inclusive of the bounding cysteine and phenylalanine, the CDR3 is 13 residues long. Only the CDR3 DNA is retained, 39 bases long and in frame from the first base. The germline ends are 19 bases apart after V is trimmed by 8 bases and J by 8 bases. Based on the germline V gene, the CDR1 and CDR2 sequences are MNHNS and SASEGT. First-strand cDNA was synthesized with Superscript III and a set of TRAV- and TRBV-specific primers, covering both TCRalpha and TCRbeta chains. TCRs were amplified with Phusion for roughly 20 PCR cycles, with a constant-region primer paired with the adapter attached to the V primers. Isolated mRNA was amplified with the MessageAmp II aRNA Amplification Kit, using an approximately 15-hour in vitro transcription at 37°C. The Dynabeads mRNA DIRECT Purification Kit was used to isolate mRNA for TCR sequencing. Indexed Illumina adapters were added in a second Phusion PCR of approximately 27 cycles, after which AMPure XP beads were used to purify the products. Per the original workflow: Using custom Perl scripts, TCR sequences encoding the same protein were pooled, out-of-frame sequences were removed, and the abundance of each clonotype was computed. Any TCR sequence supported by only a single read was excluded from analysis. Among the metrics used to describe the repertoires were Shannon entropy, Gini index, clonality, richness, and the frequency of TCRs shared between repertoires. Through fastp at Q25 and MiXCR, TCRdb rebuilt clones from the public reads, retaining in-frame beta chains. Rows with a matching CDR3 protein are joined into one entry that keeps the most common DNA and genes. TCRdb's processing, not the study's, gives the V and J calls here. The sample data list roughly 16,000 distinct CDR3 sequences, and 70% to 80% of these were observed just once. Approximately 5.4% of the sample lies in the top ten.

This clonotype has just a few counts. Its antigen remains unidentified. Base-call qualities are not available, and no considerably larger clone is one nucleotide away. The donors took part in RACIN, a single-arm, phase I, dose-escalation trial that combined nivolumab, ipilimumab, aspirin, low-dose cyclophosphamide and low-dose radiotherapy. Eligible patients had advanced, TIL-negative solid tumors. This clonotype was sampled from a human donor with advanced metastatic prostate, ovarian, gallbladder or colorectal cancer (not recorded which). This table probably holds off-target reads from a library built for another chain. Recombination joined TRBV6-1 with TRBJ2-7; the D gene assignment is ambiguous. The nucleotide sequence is TGTGCCAGCGGAGTTCCCCGGGTCGGGCAGCAGTACTTC. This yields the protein CASGVPRVGQQYF.